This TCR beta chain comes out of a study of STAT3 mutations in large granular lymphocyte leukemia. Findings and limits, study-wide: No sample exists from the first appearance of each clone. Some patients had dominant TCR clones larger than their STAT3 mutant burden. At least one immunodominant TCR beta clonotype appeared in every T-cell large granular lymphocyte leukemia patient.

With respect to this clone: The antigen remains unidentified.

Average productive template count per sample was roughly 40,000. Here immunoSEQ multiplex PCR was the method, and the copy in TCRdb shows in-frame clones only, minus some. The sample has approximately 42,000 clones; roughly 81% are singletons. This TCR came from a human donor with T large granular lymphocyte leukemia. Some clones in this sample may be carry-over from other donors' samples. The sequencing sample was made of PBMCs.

The CDR3 DNA follows: TGTGCCAGCAGCCTACGGGGACAGAGTATGAACACTGAAGCTTTCTTT. Translation gives CASSLRGQSMNTEAFF. The chain links TRBV6-6 to TRBJ1-1, with 7 bases matching TRBD1. Germline V CDR1 and CDR2: MNHNY, SVGAGI (reference sequence). With V trimmed by 6 bases and J by 0 bases, 10 bases remained unmatched. CDR3 length: 16 residues.